The rows below give T cell receptor beta chains drawn from one sample of a study of blood T cell repertoires in COVID-19. Some clones are missing from TCRdb's copy, which holds only in-frame ones; the method was immunoSEQ multiplex PCR. The table lists 150,000 to 200,000 clones, over 80% of them singletons. Sequencing was performed on peripheral blood. These receptors came from a woman aged 45-59 years with acute or convalescent COVID-19. CDR3s include the opening cysteine and the closing phenylalanine or tryptophan. The D gene is left open where the match is weak. Part of the rows lack a size; the others show once, few, many or a class for expanded clones.

CDR3 protein: CASSRGGTNTEAFF
CDR3 DNA: TGTGCCAGCAGTCGGGGGGGGACCAACACTGAAGCTTTCTTT
V gene: TRBV6-5
D gene: -
clone size: -
J gene: TRBJ1-1

CDR3 protein: CASTVADPNYGYTF
CDR3 DNA: TGTGCCAGCACGGTCGCCGATCCTAACTATGGCTACACCTTC
V gene: TRBV6-5
D gene: -
clone size: -
J gene: TRBJ1-2

CDR3 protein: CASSPGQVNYEQYF
CDR3 DNA: TGTGCCAGCAGCCCCGGACAGGTGAACTACGAGCAGTACTTC
V gene: TRBV5-5
D gene: TRBD1
clone size: -
J gene: TRBJ2-7

CDR3 protein: CASSRGLANTGELFF
CDR3 DNA: TGTGCCAGCAGCCGGGGACTAGCGAACACCGGGGAGCTGTTTTTT
V gene: TRBV7-9
D gene: TRBD2
clone size: -
J gene: TRBJ2-2

CDR3 protein: CASSLGVTEAFF
CDR3 DNA: TGCGCCAGCAGTCTCGGGGTCACTGAAGCTTTCTTT
V gene: TRBV10-2
D gene: -
clone size: -
J gene: TRBJ1-1

CDR3 protein: CASSPRDRGPMSPGEQYF
CDR3 DNA: TGCGCCAGCAGCCCTCGGGACAGGGGGCCCATGTCACCTGGCGAGCAGTACTTC
V gene: TRBV4-1
D gene: TRBD1
clone size: -
J gene: TRBJ2-7

CDR3 protein: CASSGTGTYNEQFF
CDR3 DNA: TGTGCCAGCAGCGGCACCGGGACCTACAATGAGCAGTTCTTC
V gene: TRBV7-2
D gene: -
clone size: -
J gene: TRBJ2-1

CDR3 protein: CASSPGTGGYEQYF
CDR3 DNA: TGCGCCAGCAGCCCGGGGACAGGGGGCTACGAGCAGTACTTC
V gene: TRBV4-3
D gene: TRBD1
clone size: -
J gene: TRBJ2-7

CDR3 protein: CASSQSGYEQYF
CDR3 DNA: TGTGCCAGCAGCCAGTCGGGCTACGAGCAGTACTTC
V gene: TRBV3-1/TRBV3-2
D gene: -
clone size: -
J gene: TRBJ2-7

CDR3 protein: CADPRQRHEQFF
CDR3 DNA: TGTGCCGACCCGCGGCAGCGGCATGAGCAGTTCTTC
V gene: TRBV7-4
D gene: -
clone size: -
J gene: TRBJ2-1

CDR3 protein: CASSRNRGRTDTQYF
CDR3 DNA: TGTGCCAGTAGCCGAAACAGGGGGCGGACAGATACGCAGTATTTT
V gene: TRBV19
D gene: TRBD1
clone size: -
J gene: TRBJ2-3

CDR3 protein: CATSSGDSQPQHF
CDR3 DNA: TGTGCCACCAGTTCCGGGGATAGCCAGCCCCAGCATTTT
V gene: TRBV24-1
D gene: -
clone size: -
J gene: TRBJ1-5

CDR3 protein: CASSPRRESYEQYF
CDR3 DNA: TGTGCCAGCTCACCAAGGCGGGAGTCCTACGAGCAGTACTTC
V gene: TRBV18
D gene: TRBD2
clone size: -
J gene: TRBJ2-7

CDR3 protein: CAIYQGNYGYTF
CDR3 DNA: TGTGCCATCTATCAGGGTAACTATGGCTACACCTTC
V gene: TRBV10-3
D gene: -
clone size: -
J gene: TRBJ1-2

CDR3 protein: CAHSTGGEGYTF
CDR3 DNA: TGTGCCCACTCCACCGGAGGGGAAGGCTACACCTTC
V gene: TRBV2
D gene: -
clone size: few
J gene: TRBJ1-2

CDR3 protein: CATSDPSDTSEKLFF
CDR3 DNA: TGTGCCACCAGTGATCCCTCGGACACGAGTGAAAAACTGTTTTTT
V gene: TRBV24-1
D gene: -
clone size: -
J gene: TRBJ1-4

CDR3 protein: CASSPQGAGSGKLYEQYF
CDR3 DNA: TGTGCCAGCTCACCACAGGGGGCCGGTAGCGGAAAACTCTACGAGCAGTACTTC
V gene: TRBV18
D gene: -
clone size: -
J gene: TRBJ2-7

CDR3 protein: CASSVAGNEQFF
CDR3 DNA: TGCGCCAGCAGTGTCGCGGGCAATGAGCAGTTCTTC
V gene: TRBV10-1
D gene: -
clone size: -
J gene: TRBJ2-1

CDR3 protein: CASSLQPGYQETQYF
CDR3 DNA: TGTGCCAGCAGCTTACAGCCAGGCTACCAAGAGACCCAGTACTTC
V gene: TRBV11-2
D gene: -
clone size: -
J gene: TRBJ2-5

CDR3 protein: CASSQGSGEQYF
CDR3 DNA: TGTGCCAGCAGCCAAGGCTCCGGCGAGCAGTACTTC
V gene: TRBV3-1/TRBV3-2
D gene: -
clone size: -
J gene: TRBJ2-7

CDR3 protein: CASSSGQGSFF
CDR3 DNA: TGTGCCAGCAGTTCGGGACAGGGTTCTTTCTTT
V gene: TRBV6-5
D gene: TRBD1
clone size: few
J gene: TRBJ1-1

CDR3 protein: CATSGTGSEKLFF
CDR3 DNA: TGTGCCACCAGTGGTACAGGGAGTGAAAAACTGTTTTTT
V gene: TRBV24-1
D gene: -
clone size: -
J gene: TRBJ1-4

CDR3 protein: CSARLGHEQFF
CDR3 DNA: TGCAGTGCTAGGCTAGGCCATGAGCAGTTCTTC
V gene: TRBV20-1
D gene: -
clone size: -
J gene: TRBJ2-1

CDR3 protein: CASSYQGGGADEQFF
CDR3 DNA: TGTGCCAGCAGCTACCAAGGTGGCGGGGCGGATGAGCAGTTCTTC
V gene: TRBV7-2
D gene: -
clone size: -
J gene: TRBJ2-1

CDR3 protein: CASSEAPLGYTF
CDR3 DNA: TGTGCCAGCAGTGAAGCGCCACTGGGCTACACCTTC
V gene: TRBV2
D gene: -
clone size: -
J gene: TRBJ1-2

CDR3 protein: CASSSTGSPRYTF
CDR3 DNA: TGTGCCAGCAGCTCGACAGGGAGTCCCCGCTACACCTTC
V gene: TRBV11-3
D gene: TRBD1
clone size: -
J gene: TRBJ1-2

CDR3 protein: CSASSSGRASEQFF
CDR3 DNA: TGCAGTGCTAGTTCTAGCGGGAGGGCCTCTGAGCAGTTCTTC
V gene: TRBV20-1
D gene: TRBD2
clone size: -
J gene: TRBJ2-1

CDR3 protein: CASSSGDFGQFF
CDR3 DNA: TGTGCCAGCAGTTCCGGTGATTTCGGGCAGTTCTTC
V gene: TRBV12-3/TRBV12-4
D gene: -
clone size: -
J gene: TRBJ2-1

CDR3 protein: CASSPSHPGDYGYTF
CDR3 DNA: TGTGCCAGCTCACCATCGCACCCCGGGGACTATGGCTACACCTTC
V gene: TRBV18
D gene: -
clone size: -
J gene: TRBJ1-2

CDR3 protein: CASSVALAGDSYEQYF
CDR3 DNA: TGTGCCAGCAGCGTAGCGCTAGCGGGTGACTCCTACGAGCAGTACTTC
V gene: TRBV9
D gene: TRBD2
clone size: -
J gene: TRBJ2-7